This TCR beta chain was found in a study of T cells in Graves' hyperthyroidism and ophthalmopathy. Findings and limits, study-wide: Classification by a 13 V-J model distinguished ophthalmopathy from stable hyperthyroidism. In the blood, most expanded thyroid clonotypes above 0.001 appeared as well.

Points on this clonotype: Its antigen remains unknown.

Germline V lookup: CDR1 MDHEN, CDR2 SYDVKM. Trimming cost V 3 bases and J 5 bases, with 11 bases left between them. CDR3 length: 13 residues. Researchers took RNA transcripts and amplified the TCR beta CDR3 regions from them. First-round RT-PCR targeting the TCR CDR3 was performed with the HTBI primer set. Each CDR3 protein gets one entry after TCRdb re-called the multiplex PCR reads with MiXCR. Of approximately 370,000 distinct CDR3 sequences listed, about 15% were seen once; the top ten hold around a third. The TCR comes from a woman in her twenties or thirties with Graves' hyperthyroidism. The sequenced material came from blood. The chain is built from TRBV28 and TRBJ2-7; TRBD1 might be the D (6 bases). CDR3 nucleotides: TGTGCCAGCAGTTTCCCACAGGGCAACGAGCAGTACTTC. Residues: CASSFPQGNEQYF.